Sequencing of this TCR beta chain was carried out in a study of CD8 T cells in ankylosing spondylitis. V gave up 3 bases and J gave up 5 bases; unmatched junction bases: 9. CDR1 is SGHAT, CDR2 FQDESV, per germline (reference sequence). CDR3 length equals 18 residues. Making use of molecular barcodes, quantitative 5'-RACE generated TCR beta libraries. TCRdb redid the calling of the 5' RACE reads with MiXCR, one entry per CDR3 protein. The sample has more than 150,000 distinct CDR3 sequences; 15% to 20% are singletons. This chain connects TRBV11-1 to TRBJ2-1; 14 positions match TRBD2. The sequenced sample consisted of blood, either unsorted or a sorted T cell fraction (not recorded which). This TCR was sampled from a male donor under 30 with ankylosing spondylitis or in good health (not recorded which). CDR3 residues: CASSLRTSGRSWDNEQFF. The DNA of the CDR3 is TGTGCCAGCAGCTTGCGGACTAGCGGGAGGTCATGGGACAATGAGCAGTTCTTC.